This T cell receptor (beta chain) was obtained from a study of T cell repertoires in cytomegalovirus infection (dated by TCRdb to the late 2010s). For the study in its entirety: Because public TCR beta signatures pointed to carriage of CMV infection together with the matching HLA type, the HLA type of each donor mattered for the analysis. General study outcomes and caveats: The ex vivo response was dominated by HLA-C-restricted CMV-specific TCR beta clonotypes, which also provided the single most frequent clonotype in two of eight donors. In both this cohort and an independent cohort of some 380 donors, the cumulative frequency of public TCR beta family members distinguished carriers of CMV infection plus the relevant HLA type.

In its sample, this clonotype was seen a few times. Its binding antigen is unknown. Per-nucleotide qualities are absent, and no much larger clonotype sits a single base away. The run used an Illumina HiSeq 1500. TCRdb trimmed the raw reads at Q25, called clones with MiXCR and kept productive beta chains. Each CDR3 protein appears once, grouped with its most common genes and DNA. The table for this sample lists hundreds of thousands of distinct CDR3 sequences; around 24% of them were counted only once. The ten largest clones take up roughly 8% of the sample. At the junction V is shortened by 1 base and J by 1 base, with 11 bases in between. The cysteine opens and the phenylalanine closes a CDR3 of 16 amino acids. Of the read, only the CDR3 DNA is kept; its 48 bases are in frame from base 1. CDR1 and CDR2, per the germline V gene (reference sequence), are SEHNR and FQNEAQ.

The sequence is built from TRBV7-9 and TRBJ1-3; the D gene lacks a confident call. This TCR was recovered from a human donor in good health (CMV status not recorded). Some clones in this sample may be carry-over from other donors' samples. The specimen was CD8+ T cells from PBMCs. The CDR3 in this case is CASSLDYSFSGNTIYF. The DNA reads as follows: TGTGCCAGCAGCTTAGACTACAGCTTTTCTGGAAACACCATATATTTT. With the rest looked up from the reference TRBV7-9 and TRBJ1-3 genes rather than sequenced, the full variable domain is DTGVSQNPRHKITKRGQNVTFRCDPISEHNRLYWYRQTLGQGPEFLTYFQNEAQLEKSRLLSDRFSAERPKGSFSTLEIQRTEQGDSAMYLCASSLDYSFSGNTIYFGEGSWLTVV.